What follows are 14 T cell receptor beta chains derived from one specimen sequenced in a study of regulatory T cells in long-lasting Graves disease. Investigators prepared the TCR beta libraries by applying iRepertoire HTBI primers and Arm-PCR of CDR3 regions. MiXCR, run by TCRdb on the multiplex PCR reads, gives a single entry per CDR3 protein. The table lists 450,000 to 500,000 distinct CDR3 sequences, roughly 15% of them singletons. Time point reported: newly diagnosed GD, antithyroid drugs for less than 3 months. RNA isolated from PBMCs was used to make the TCR library. This sample also appeared in a second study, on T cells in Graves' hyperthyroidism and ophthalmopathy.

This material consisted of peripheral blood mononuclear cells (PBMCs), taken at new diagnosis, from a patient treated with antithyroid drugs. These receptors were obtained from a man between 35 and 55 years old with Graves disease.

There are many counts of this clonotype. The genes are TRBV2 and TRBJ2-7; D might be TRBD2 (5 bases). V dropped 6 bases and J dropped 5 bases, with 20 bases sitting between them. The length of the CDR3 is 15 residues. Per germline, CDR1 SNHLY and CDR2 FYNNEI. CDR3 residues: CASRAPGARGNEQYF. The CDR3 DNA sequence: TGTGCCAGCAGGGCTCCCGGCGCCCGGGGTAACGAGCAGTACTTC.

This clonotype showed up many times. The chain links TRBV5-1 to TRBJ2-1; D ambiguous. The CDR3 extends over 12 amino acids. CDR1 SGHRS and CDR2 YFSETQ come from the germline V gene. Trimming took off 1 base at V and 6 bases at J, with 5 bases between the two ends. As DNA, the CDR3 is TGCGCCAGCAGCTTGAAATCCAATGAGCAGTTCTTC. Translated, it gives CASSLKSNEQFF.

In regard to this clonotype: This may come from a read error, since a much larger clone is one base off. V gene TRBV5-1 combines with J gene TRBJ2-5; TRBD2 is a possible D gene (6 bases). The CDR3 is made up of 15 amino acids. The V gene's germline CDR1 is SGHRS and CDR2 YFSETQ. The CDR3 protein is CASSSNLAEQETQCF. CDR3 coding DNA: TGCGCCAGCAGCTCAAACTTAGCGGAACAAGAGACCCAGTGCTTC.

This clonotype was counted at least ten times. The chain employs TRBV12-3 or TRBV12-4 and TRBJ2-5; a weak D match, TRBD2 (6 bases). The CDR3 contains 14 residues. Trimming removed 3 bases from V and 1 base from J, with 9 bases in between. The CDR3 loop reads CASSLMGGQETQYF. As DNA, the CDR3 is TGTGCCAGCAGTTTGATGGGGGGCCAAGAGACCCAGTACTTC.

This clonotype showed up many times. The gene calls are TRBV24-1 and TRBJ2-1; D may be TRBD1 (6 bases). V lost 6 bases, J lost 7 bases, and 18 bases lay in between. Looked up from germline, CDR1 is KGHDR and CDR2 is SFDVKD. This CDR3 has 15 amino acids. CDR3 sequence reads: CATSPTGKAANEQFF. CDR3 coding DNA: TGTGCCACCAGTCCGACAGGAAAAGCCGCTAATGAGCAGTTCTTC.

Many counts were recorded for this clonotype. The chain joins TRBV7-2 to TRBJ2-1, with 9 positions matching TRBD1. Germline assignment: CDR1 SGHTA and CDR2 FQGNSA. Trimming at V came to 5 bases and at J to 9 bases, leaving 11 bases not matched to a gene. CDR3 length equals 15 residues. The CDR3 DNA sequence: TGTGCCAGCAGCCTCTCCGGGACAGGGAGGGGTGAGCAGTTCTTC. Translated, it gives CASSLSGTGRGEQFF.

This clonotype was observed a few times. V is TRBV19 and J is TRBJ2-7, with D possibly being TRBD1 (6 bases). CDR3 size: 15 residues. From germline, CDR1 is LNHDA and CDR2 SQIVND (reference sequence). Trimming removed 5 bases from V and 2 bases from J, with 16 bases in between. The CDR3 sequence is CASSFPSTGAYEQYF. The CDR3 DNA sequence: TGTGCCAGTAGTTTCCCCTCGACAGGAGCCTACGAGCAGTACTTC.

This clonotype came up many times. The V and J genes are TRBV3-1 and TRBJ2-7, with D possibly being TRBD1 (5 bases). This CDR3 spans 13 amino acids. Trimming pared 3 bases from V and 3 bases from J, leaving 9 bases between. Per the germline V gene, CDR1 is LGHDT and CDR2 is YNNKEL (reference sequence). The CDR3 sequence: CASSQGRNYEQYF. In DNA form, the CDR3 reads TGTGCCAGCAGCCAGGGGCGAAACTACGAGCAGTACTTC.

The chain recombines TRBV14 with TRBJ2-3; D is ambiguous. The germline V and J ends were trimmed by 0 bases and 6 bases, with 7 bases remaining between them. The CDR3 totals 13 residues. CDR1 is SGHDN, CDR2 FVKESK, per germline. In DNA, the CDR3 is TGTGCCAGCAGCCAAGATTCTCCGGATACGCAGTATTTT. Residues: CASSQDSPDTQYF.

Concerning this clonotype itself: This is likely an artifact of a read error, given a far larger clone one base away. Without the conserved terminal phenylalanine or tryptophan, this CDR3 likely stems from a read error. The chain recombines TRBV28 with TRBJ2-7, with D tentatively TRBD1 (5 bases). Germline V gene lookup returns CDR1 MDHEN and CDR2 SYDVKM. The length of the CDR3 is 11 residues. Between the trimmed V and J ends, which lost 8 bases and 2 bases, there was a span of 7 bases. The CDR3 sequence: CASAGTYEQYL. DNA of the CDR3: TGTGCCAGCGCAGGGACCTACGAGCAGTACCTC.

With respect to this clonotype: This could be a read error, since a much larger clone is one nucleotide away. The rearrangement joins TRBV27 to TRBJ2-3, with 8 bases matching TRBD2. The J call may not be correct, given that the DNA end is closer to TRBJ2-1. CDR1 and CDR2 from the germline V gene are MNHEY and SMNVEV (reference sequence). The CDR3 covers 18 residues. CDR3 coding DNA: TGTGCCAGCAGTTTATCGGTTGGGCTAGCGGGCCTAAGCTACGAGCAGTTCTTC. This sequence encodes CASSLSVGLAGLSYEQFF.

This clonotype was seen repeatedly, ten times or more. This chain connects TRBV12-3 or TRBV12-4 to TRBJ2-4; TRBD1 is a possible D gene (5 bases). Trimming stripped 7 bases from V and 5 bases from J, with 15 bases between. The CDR3 runs 14 residues. The CDR3: CASMPDTLQNIQYF. The CDR3, as DNA: TGTGCCAGCATGCCGGACACGCTACAAAACATTCAGTACTTC.

The genes are TRBV28 and TRBJ1-5; D might be TRBD1 (5 bases). V lost 5 bases and J 4 bases, leaving 9 bases between the germline ends. Germline V gene lookup returns CDR1 MDHEN and CDR2 SYDVKM. There are 13 residues in the CDR3. CDR3 protein: CASSGTTNQPQHF. The CDR3, as DNA: TGTGCCAGCAGTGGGACTACGAATCAGCCCCAGCATTTT. The whole variable domain, filled in from reference TRBV28 and TRBJ1-5, reads DVKVTQSSRYLVKRTGEKVFLECVQDMDHENMFWYRQDPGLGLRLIYFSYDVKMKEKGDIPEGYSVSREKKERFSLILESASTNQTSMYLCASSGTTNQPQHFGDGTRLSIL.

Regarding this clonotype: This may stem from a read error, because a much larger clone lies one nucleotide away. V gene TRBV12-3 or TRBV12-4 combines with J gene TRBJ2-3, with a tentative D call TRBD2 (5 bases). The assigned J gene may be wrong: the sequence end matches TRBJ2-7 better. CDR3 length equals 13 residues. CDR3 DNA: TGTGCCAGCAGTCCACTAGTGCCCAATGAGCAGTACTTC. Protein sequence: CASSPLVPNEQYF.